This T cell receptor (beta chain) was found in a study of shared clonotypes between healthy human individuals. Each unsorted PBMC replicate got 300 ng genomic DNA, approximately 29,000 genomes. Sequencing was performed with immunoSEQ multiplex PCR; in TCRdb, only in-frame clones are kept and a portion is missing. The sample includes approximately 500,000 clones, less than 85% seen only once; the top ten take 10% to 15%. Donors were healthy HIV-negative adults without recently reported acute infections or vaccinations. The germline gives CDR1 SQVTM, CDR2 ANQGSEA. The V segment lost 7 bases and the J segment 8 bases; nucleotides outside the gene matches: 5. The CDR3 totals 11 residues.

The receptor comes from a woman in her forties in good health. Some clones in this sample may be carry-over from other donors' samples. This chain uses TRBV29-1 with TRBJ1-2, with 9 bases lining up with TRBD1. Sequencing used PBMCs. CDR3 loop: CSAGQGRGYTF. Here the CDR3 DNA reads TGCAGCGCGGGACAGGGTCGGGGCTACACCTTC.